This T cell receptor (beta chain) was retrieved from a study of blood T cell repertoires in COVID-19. The CDR3 is made up of 18 amino acids. Per the germline V gene, CDR1 is LGHDT and CDR2 is YNNKEL (reference sequence). With 0 bases clipped from V and 0 bases from J, the junction kept 5 bases outside the gene matches. Using immunoSEQ multiplex PCR, the repertoire was profiled, and TCRdb retains in-frame clones only, with some absent. The table shows under 50,000 clones, with around four fifths occurring only once. This TCR came from a man aged 40-55 years with acute or convalescent COVID-19. Sample: peripheral blood. This chain connects TRBV3-1 (or the pseudogene TRBV3-2) to TRBJ2-2, with 9 nucleotides matching TRBD2. The CDR3: CASSQDLAGDTNTGELFF. The CDR3 nucleotides read TGTGCCAGCAGCCAAGACTTAGCGGGAGACACGAACACCGGGGAGCTGTTTTTT.